This TCR beta chain derives from a study of cytomegalovirus exposure and HLA in healthy donors. Study-level results: The study put roughly 160 TCR beta chains on its list as cytomegalovirus-associated. Per a prior analysis, the majority of TCR beta V segments were productive roughly 90% or roughly 30% of the time. There were reportedly fewer N-insertions in an Asian-associated ancestry cluster than the roughly 670-donor mean, in a later analysis.

Points on this clone: Its specificity is not known.

Healthy donors of bone marrow made up the group. The PCR had 60 Vbeta and 13 Jbeta primers. Here immunoSEQ multiplex PCR was the method, and the copy in TCRdb shows in-frame clones only, minus some. The repertoire has under 300,000 clones, around 66% of them found once; the top ten carry 2% to 2.5%. Trimming removed 6 bases from V and 2 bases from J, with 6 bases in between. The CDR3 has 12 amino acids. Germline loops: CDR1 MNHEY, CDR2 SVGAGI. This clonotype was obtained from a female donor in good health and CMV-seronegative. This chain links TRBV6-5 with TRBJ2-3; no definite D call. The sequenced sample was PBMCs. The CDR3 region is CASRQTTDTQYF. The CDR3 DNA sequence: TGTGCCAGCAGACAGACCACAGATACGCAGTATTTT.